This T cell receptor beta chain was observed in a study of T-cell reconstitution after alpha-beta-depleted transplantation in children. Study results and limitations: The study reportedly traced alpha-beta T cells about two months after transplant to several hundred expanded graft clones.

A TCRbeta library incorporating unique molecular identifiers was prepared. TCRdb reprocessed the PCR reads via MiXCR and lists one record per CDR3 protein. The sample lists 700,000 to 950,000 distinct CDR3 sequences, about 15% seen once, with 5% in the top ten. Germline V CDR1 and CDR2: LNHNV, YYDKDF (reference sequence). The CDR3 contains 13 residues. The V and J ends lost 3 bases and 4 bases respectively, with 7 bases between them. This clonotype was detected a few times. Its antigen is unknown. This clonotype was sampled from a male patient younger than 18 who had a stem cell transplant for acute lymphoblastic leukemia, so the T cells may come from the graft donor. This specimen was PBMCs, mostly from graft donor cells, taken 360 days after TCRalphabeta/CD19-depleted stem cell transplant. The chain links TRBV15 to TRBJ2-1, with D hard to call. For the CDR3, the DNA is TGTGCCACCAGCAGTCCTCCTTACAATGAGCAGTTCTTC. It codes for CATSSPPYNEQFF.